The 15 T cell receptor beta chains listed next were all sequenced from one sample in a study of T-cell reconstitution after alpha-beta-depleted transplantation in children. The TCRbeta library incorporated unique molecular identifiers. TCRdb independently ran MiXCR on the PCR reads; one entry per CDR3 protein. The table records about 440,000 distinct CDR3 sequences, around 46% of them present only once. Specimen: PBMCs, collected before TCRalphabeta/CD19-depleted stem cell transplant. These receptors were taken from a girl aged 2-9 years with aplastic anemia, due to receive a stem cell transplant.

The chain employs TRBV6-2 or TRBV6-3 and TRBJ2-6; 8 bases are shared with TRBD1. The V gene's germline CDR1 is MNHEY and CDR2 SVGEGT. This CDR3 has 19 amino acids. V lost 1 base to trimming and J lost 2 bases; unmatched junction nucleotides: 10. The DNA of the CDR3 is TGTGCCAGCAGTTACTACCGGACAGGGTCTAAGCCTGGGGCCAACGTCCTGACTTTC. Translating gives CASSYYRTGSKPGANVLTF.

This sequence joins TRBV15 and TRBJ2-3; 11 positions agree with TRBD2. V shed 2 bases, J shed 11 bases, and the junction held 9 bases outside the gene matches. This CDR3 has 15 residues. Per the germline V gene, CDR1 is LNHNV and CDR2 is YYDKDF (reference sequence). CDR3 protein: CATSRSGTSGSRQYF. CDR3 DNA: TGTGCCACCAGCAGATCGGGGACTAGCGGTTCAAGGCAGTATTTT.

The rearrangement uses TRBV20-1 and TRBJ2-1; 8 bases match TRBD2. CDR1 and CDR2 from the germline V gene are DFQATT and SNEGSKA (reference sequence). The trim removed 1 base at V and 8 bases at J, leaving 10 bases unmatched. This CDR3 has 15 residues. CDR3 amino acids: CSARGSVAGRDEQFF. CDR3 bases: TGCAGTGCTAGAGGTTCAGTGGCCGGGAGGGATGAGCAGTTCTTC.

This clonotype was seen only a few times. The rearrangement uses TRBV5-1 and TRBJ2-5, with D perhaps TRBD1 (6 bases). The CDR3 contains 16 residues. With 2 bases removed from V and 5 bases from J, the gap between germline ends came to 19 bases. The germline V gene has CDR1 SGHRS and CDR2 YFSETQ. The chain's CDR3 is CASSFNRQVEWETQYF. The CDR3 bases are TGCGCCAGCAGCTTCAACCGACAGGTTGAATGGGAGACCCAGTACTTC.

This rearrangement joins TRBV29-1 to TRBJ2-7; the D gene could be TRBD1 or TRBD2 (5 bases each). The CDR3 has 14 amino acids. The germline gives CDR1 SQVTM, CDR2 ANQGSEA. V was clipped by 7 bases and J by 2 bases, with 18 bases between them. Written as DNA, the CDR3 is TGCAGCGCCGAAGGGGCAGGGAGCCCCTACGAGCAGTACTTC. Its translation is CSAEGAGSPYEQYF.

This chain uses TRBV28 with TRBJ2-1, with D perhaps TRBD1 (6 bases). The CDR3 totals 18 residues. The germline V gene encodes CDR1 MDHEN and CDR2 SYDVKM. V gave up 5 bases and J gave up 0 bases, with 20 bases separating them. As DNA, the CDR3 is TGTGCCAGCAGTCGTCCCCGCGCCACAGGGAGCTCCTACAATGAGCAGTTCTTC. Protein product: CASSRPRATGSSYNEQFF.

The V call is TRBV7-2, the J call TRBJ1-6, with a weak D call TRBD1 (5 bases). Trimming pared 0 bases from V and 8 bases from J, leaving 14 bases between. CDR3 length: 16 amino acids. CDR1 and CDR2 (germline): SGHTA, FQGNSA. The CDR3 loop is CASSLAWQGRDSPLHF. CDR3 in DNA: TGTGCCAGCAGCTTAGCGTGGCAGGGAAGGGATTCACCCCTCCACTTT.

This rearrangement joins TRBV5-6 to TRBJ2-1, with D possibly TRBD1 on 6 matching bases. Trimming shortened V by 4 bases and J by 6 bases, and 17 bases separated the two germline ends. The CDR3 length is 15 residues. The V gene's germline CDR1 is SGHDT and CDR2 YYEEEE. Written as DNA, the CDR3 is TGTGCCAGCAGCCCCCGAACAGGGTCTGGCAATGAGCAGTTCTTC. Its translation is CASSPRTGSGNEQFF.

This clonotype turned up a few times. The chain employs TRBV7-9 and TRBJ1-1; D is undetermined. V gave up 2 bases and J gave up 6 bases, with 7 bases separating them. The germline gives CDR1 SEHNR, CDR2 FQNEAQ (reference sequence). CDR3 length equals 12 residues. The CDR3 sequence is CASSLRAAEAFF. The CDR3 coding sequence is TGTGCCAGCAGCTTAAGGGCGGCTGAAGCTTTCTTT.

The rearrangement links TRBV6-2 or TRBV6-3 to TRBJ1-3; 7 bases map to TRBD1. Trimming removed 2 bases from V and 4 bases from J; junction bases left unmatched: 14. Germline CDR1 is MNHEY and CDR2 is SVGEGT. The CDR3 is made up of 18 amino acids. The CDR3 nucleotides are TGTGCCAGCAGTTACCCCCTTAGGCAGGGGGGAAGAGGAAACACCATATATTTT. This translates into CASSYPLRQGGRGNTIYF.

The chain uses TRBV6-1 and TRBJ1-2; unclear D gene. The CDR3 totals 13 residues. CDR1 is MNHNS and CDR2 is SASEGT in the germline V gene. Trimming left V 6 bases short and J 0 bases short, with 8 bases between. The DNA of the CDR3 is TGTGCCAGCAGCAGGCAGACTAACTATGGCTACACCTTC. This translates into CASSRQTNYGYTF.

The genes are TRBV28 and TRBJ2-7, with 9 bases identical to TRBD1. Losses at the gene ends were 6 bases for V and 8 bases for J; bases not matched to a gene: 14. The CDR3 extends over 15 amino acids. Germline V CDR1 and CDR2: MDHEN, SYDVKM. The chain's CDR3 is CASRDWGQGALKQYF. The CDR3 DNA reads TGTGCCAGCAGAGACTGGGGACAGGGCGCGTTGAAGCAGTACTTC.

This clonotype was seen many times. CDR3: CSAPGERGTDTQYF. CDR3 in DNA: TGCAGTGCCCCGGGGGAGCGGGGCACAGATACGCAGTATTTT. This chain connects TRBV20-1 to TRBJ2-3, with D perhaps matching TRBD2 (6 bases). The CDR3 spans 14 residues. The V and J ends lost 6 bases and 1 base respectively, with 14 bases between them. From germline, CDR1 is DFQATT and CDR2 SNEGSKA (reference sequence).

The genes are TRBV7-2 and TRBJ2-7, with D possibly being TRBD1 or TRBD2 (5 bases each). Between the trimmed V and J ends, which lost 5 bases and 2 bases, there was a span of 13 bases. The CDR3 runs to 14 residues. Germline values: CDR1 SGHTA, CDR2 FQGNSA. CDR3 loop: CASSPKGRAYEQYF. Written as DNA, the CDR3 is TGTGCCAGCAGCCCCAAGGGACGGGCCTACGAGCAGTACTTC.

The V and J genes are TRBV6-1 and TRBJ1-3; D not resolved. V lost 3 bases and J 0 bases, leaving 6 bases between the germline ends. The germline V gene has CDR1 MNHNS and CDR2 SASEGT. This CDR3 is 14 amino acids long. The CDR3 coding sequence is TGTGCCAGCAGTGAGCGTGACTCTGGAAACACCATATATTTT. It is translated as CASSERDSGNTIYF.